This note documents a single T cell receptor beta chain sequence. The antigen is not known. Germline loops: CDR1 SGHAT, CDR2 FQNNGV. This CDR3 comprises 15 residues. Trimming removed 4 bases at V and 4 bases at J, with 16 bases between. TCRdb re-derived calls from the 5' RACE reads in MiXCR, one entry per CDR3 protein. The sample records roughly 670,000 distinct CDR3 sequences, around 20% being singletons. This specimen comes from a study of CD8 T cells in ankylosing spondylitis. Points from the study as a whole: What appeared characteristic of ankylosing spondylitis blood was a TCR beta motif of several highly homologous variants. In peripheral blood, disease-linked CD8+ clones occurred at relatively low frequencies. Disease-associated clones were reportedly significantly overrepresented in matched ankylosing spondylitis synovial fluid.

The sample taken for sequencing was blood, either unsorted or a sorted T cell fraction (not recorded which). V is TRBV11-2 and J is TRBJ2-5, with D maybe TRBD1 (6 bases). This TCR was recovered from a male donor with ankylosing spondylitis. The CDR3 here is CASSSGTKKGETQYF. The CDR3 nucleotides are TGTGCCAGCAGCTCCGGGACAAAAAAGGGAGAGACCCAGTACTTC.